This record covers a single T cell receptor (beta chain). The clone's antigen remains unknown. Base qualities are not provided; no much larger clone lies one nucleotide away. Libraries were made using the immunoSEQ multiplex PCR assay. TCRdb carries this immuneACCESS record with in-frame sequences only. Its versions omit some clonotypes, under half of them owing to an unresolved V gene in the studies checked, with the rest unexplained. The sample table contains around 68,000 clones; only one count was recorded for 78% of them. The ten most abundant clones make up over 4.5% of the sample. The sample is drawn from a study of PD-1 blockade in mismatch repair-deficient tumors (dated by TCRdb to the late 2010s). With respect to the entire study: Between late 2013 and late 2016, approximately 90 consecutive patients with 11 to 12 mismatch repair-deficient cancer types, all previously treated and progressing, were enrolled in the trial. Tumor-associated T cell clones were tracked in the peripheral blood of patients responding to PD-1 blockade by deep sequencing of TCR CDR3 regions. Points the paper makes about the study in general: Rapid expansion after pembrolizumab followed by contraction, generally before radiologic responses, was shown by tumor-resident clones, which were often undetectable in blood before treatment.

Mismatch repair deficiency was established in every enrolled patient by polymerase chain reaction or immunohistochemistry. TCR sequencing was performed for a few patients who responded to pembrolizumab therapy. Pembrolizumab PD-1 blockade was prospectively tested in advanced mismatch repair-deficient cancers, regardless of tissue of origin, in the phase II trial. Peripheral blood T cell samples were collected serially, before PD-1 blockade began and at several time points afterward. The timing of each blood sample was reported as weeks after the first dose of pembrolizumab. Sequencing was performed on peripheral blood, taken 2 weeks after starting pembrolizumab. The TCR sequence derives from an adult with mismatch repair-deficient cancer.

Here is the DNA: TGTGCCAGCAGTTTAGATGGGCTAGCGGGCGCCGTCTACGAGCAGTACTTC. It specifies CASSLDGLAGAVYEQYF. The chain employs TRBV27 and TRBJ2-7, with 8 middle bases fitting TRBD2. The CDR3 goes from the cysteine to the phenylalanine over 17 residues. Only the CDR3 part of the read is kept: 51 bases, read in frame from the first base. Trimming leaves V shorter by 2 bases and J shorter by 3 bases, with the junction holding 12 bases beyond the gene matches. Reading the germline V gene (reference sequence) gives CDR1 MNHEY and CDR2 SMNVEV.